One sample yielded the 29 T cell receptor beta chains listed below, sequenced in a study of esophageal squamous cell carcinoma under preoperative chemotherapy. The time point: after preoperative PTX-NDP chemotherapy. Each CDR3 protein is one row after TCRdb ran MiXCR on the PCR reads. Altogether roughly 9,600 distinct CDR3 sequences are present, about 51% being singletons, with the ten largest covering 11% to 15%. Sampling took place from a patient given preoperative chemotherapy. Source of these receptors: a human donor with esophageal squamous cell carcinoma. The donor label of this sample is uncertain.

By sample fraction, this clonotype is large. The V gene is TRBV6-1, the J gene TRBJ2-5; 7 bases fit TRBD1. TRBJ2-7 matches the DNA end more closely, so the J call is doubtful. This CDR3 spans 12 amino acids. Germline V lookup: CDR1 MNHNS, CDR2 SASEGT. The CDR3 nucleotides read TGTGCCAGAATCGGACAGGCCAACGAGCAGTACTTC. This sequence encodes CARIGQANEQYF.

The genes are TRBV3-1 and TRBJ2-1; 14 positions agree with TRBD2. The CDR3 is made up of 16 amino acids. With 5 bases clipped from V and 13 bases from J, the junction kept 13 bases outside the gene matches. Germline V gene sequence: CDR1 LGHDT, CDR2 YNNKEL (reference sequence). CDR3 protein: CASSSGLAGVRETQFF. The CDR3 DNA follows: TGTGCCAGCAGCTCGGGACTAGCGGGAGTGCGAGAGACCCAGTTCTTC.

The rearrangement uses TRBV6-1 and TRBJ2-2; D is possibly TRBD1 or TRBD2 (5 bases each). Deletions cut 2 bases from V and 16 bases from J, with 23 bases between. Germline lookup yields CDR1 MNHNS and CDR2 SASEGT. The CDR3 runs 15 residues. In DNA, the CDR3 is TGTGCCAGCAGTGAACCAGGGACGAGCACAGAGACGCAGTTTTTT. Protein: CASSEPGTSTETQFF.

This rearrangement joins TRBV12-5 to TRBJ2-3, with D possibly TRBD2 on 7 matching bases. Per the germline V gene, CDR1 is LGHNT and CDR2 is FRNRAP. The length of the CDR3 is 17 residues. Trimming pared 1 base from V and 0 bases from J, leaving 14 bases between. CDR3 nucleotides: TGTGCTAGTGGTTTGGGGGGAGGGGGGTCTAGCACAGATACGCAGTATTTT. It yields the protein CASGLGGGGSSTDTQYF.

This clonotype has more than one count but fewer than ten. J is TRBJ1-3 and V is TRBV12-3 or TRBV12-4; D remains unclear. V dropped 3 bases and J dropped 2 bases, with 11 bases sitting between them. CDR3 size: 15 residues. The DNA for the CDR3 is TGTGCCAGCAGTTTTAGGGTTTTAACTGGAAACACCATATATTTT. Its protein product is CASSFRVLTGNTIYF.

This sequence joins TRBV6-1 and TRBJ2-1; TRBD1 aligns across 7 bases. The better agreement between TRBJ2-3 and the DNA end casts doubt on the J call. The CDR3 sequence is 15 residues long. Germline CDR1 reads MNHNS; CDR2 reads SASEGT. CDR3 in amino acids: CASSPGEGARDTQYF. The CDR3 nucleotides read TGTGCCAGCAGTCCGGGCGAGGGGGCAAGAGACACGCAGTATTTT.

The chain uses TRBV7-9 and TRBJ2-2; TRBD1 matches at 7 bases. The CDR3 sequence is 15 residues long. V gave up 6 bases and J gave up 7 bases; unmatched junction bases: 11. Per germline, CDR1 SEHNR and CDR2 FQNEAQ (reference sequence). CDR3 loop: CASRPIQGIFGELFF. As DNA, the CDR3 is TGTGCCAGCAGACCGATACAGGGGATTTTCGGGGAGCTGTTTTTT.

The chain recombines TRBV11-3 with TRBJ2-6; D unresolved. CDR1 is SGHNT, CDR2 YENEEA, per germline. V was clipped by 4 bases and J by 1 base, with 11 bases between them. The CDR3 loop spans 16 amino acids. CDR3 DNA: TGTGCCAGCAGCTCGAGAGGTGGGTCTGGGGCCAACGTCCTGACTTTC. It yields the protein CASSSRGGSGANVLTF.

This sequence joins TRBV10-1 and TRBJ2-5, with a weak D call TRBD2 (6 bases). V lost 8 bases to trimming and J lost 3 bases, with 22 bases between them. Germline CDR1 reads WNHNN; CDR2 reads SYGVQD (reference sequence). This CDR3 region has 16 residues. CDR3 DNA sequence: TGCGCCAGCGGGGGGAACGGGGAGCGTGACAAAGAGACCCAGTACTTC. Amino acids: CASGGNGERDKETQYF.

CDR3 coding DNA: TGTGCCAGCAGCTTGAATCTAGCGGCCGGCACAGATACGCAGTATTTT. Protein product: CASSLNLAAGTDTQYF. V and J are TRBV12-3 or TRBV12-4 and TRBJ2-3; 7 bases are shared with TRBD2. V trimming: 6 bases; J trimming: 1 base; junction bases outside the gene matches: 10. The CDR3 is made up of 16 amino acids.

In regard to this clonotype: The junction does not match germline at one end; this may be a read error. In DNA form, the CDR3 reads TGCGCCAGCAGGGGGTCTGGGGGCGGGGAGTCAGAGACGCAGTATTTT. Its protein product is CASRGSGGGESETQYF. The chain links TRBV10-1 to TRBJ2-3, with D perhaps assigned TRBD1 or TRBD2 (6 bases each). From germline, CDR1 is WNHNN and CDR2 SYGVQD (reference sequence). This CDR3 region has 16 residues.

The table lists this clonotype with a count of one. The CDR3 DNA reads TGTGCCAGCAGCGTATTAGCGCGGCGTGGCACAGACACGCAGTACTTC. Its protein is CASSVLARRGTDTQYF. This chain links TRBV7-2 with TRBJ2-3, with D perhaps matching TRBD2 (5 bases). The J call is doubtful: the DNA matches TRBJ2-7 better. The CDR3 is 16 residues long. Germline values: CDR1 SGHTA, CDR2 FQGNSA.

The rearrangement uses TRBV12-3 or TRBV12-4 and TRBJ2-5; D perhaps matches TRBD2 (6 bases). The J call may be in error: the DNA end matches TRBJ2-1 better. This CDR3 has 15 residues. The CDR3 region is CASSPSGHANNEQFF. DNA of the CDR3: TGTGCCAGCAGCCCGAGCGGGCACGCAAACAATGAGCAGTTCTTC.

By frequency in the sample, this clonotype is medium-sized. The rearrangement uses TRBV7-6 and TRBJ2-5; 7 nucleotides align to TRBD2. The V segment lost 6 bases and the J segment 3 bases; nucleotides outside the gene matches: 10. The germline V gene encodes CDR1 SGHVS and CDR2 FNYEAQ. The CDR3 length is 15 residues. CDR3 residues: CASSENGGGEETQYF. The CDR3 DNA sequence: TGTGCCAGCAGTGAGAATGGGGGGGGGGAAGAGACCCAGTACTTC.

The chain uses TRBV5-1 and TRBJ2-3, with TRBD1 identical over 7 bases. There are 15 residues in the CDR3. In germline, CDR1 is SGHRS, CDR2 YFSETQ. Trimming took 4 bases from V and 4 from J; bases not matched to a gene: 9. CDR3 sequence (DNA): TGCGCCAGCAGCCCTCGACAGGGCAACGCAGATACGCAGTATTTT. Translation: CASSPRQGNADTQYF.

This clonotype showed up just once. The V gene is TRBV12-3 or TRBV12-4, the J gene TRBJ2-1; the D gene is possibly TRBD1 (6 bases). The J call may be wrong; the DNA end is better matched by TRBJ2-7. CDR3 length: 12 amino acids. CDR3 DNA: TGTGCCAGCAGTTTCCACAGGGACGAGCAGTACTTC. This codes for CASSFHRDEQYF.

The sample holds a few counts of this clonotype. This chain connects TRBV7-6 to TRBJ1-1, with 7 bases that match TRBD1. The CDR3 loop spans 15 amino acids. Germline CDR1 and CDR2: SGHVS and FNYEAQ. J lost 0 bases, V lost 1 base, and 2 bases had no gene match. This CDR3 is CASSLGQGLNTEAFF. Here the CDR3 DNA reads TGTGCCAGCAGCTTAGGACAGGGACTGAACACTGAAGCTTTCTTT.

This chain connects TRBV6-1 to TRBJ2-3, with D tentatively TRBD1 or TRBD2 (5 bases each). Germline assignment: CDR1 MNHNS and CDR2 SASEGT. Trimming stripped 6 bases from V and 9 bases from J, with 19 bases between. The CDR3 has 14 amino acids. The CDR3: CASRGETGKDTQYF. Written as DNA, the CDR3 is TGTGCCAGCAGGGGGGAAACTGGCAAAGACACGCAGTATTTT.

This rearrangement joins TRBV19 to TRBJ2-1; TRBD2 matches at 12 bases. CDR1 LNHDA and CDR2 SQIVND come from the germline V gene (reference sequence). The junction had 7 bases not matched to a gene; V was cut back by 6 bases and J by 7 bases. This CDR3 spans 15 amino acids. The CDR3 bases are TGTGCCAGTAGCGGCCCACTAGCGGGAGGAAATGAGCAGTTCTTC. Translation: CASSGPLAGGNEQFF. Based on the CDR3 plus reference TRBV19 and TRBJ2-1, the full variable domain is DGGITQSPKYLFRKEGQNVTLSCEQNLNHDAMYWYRQDPGQGLRLIYYSQIVNDFQKGDIAEGYSVSREKKESFPLTVTSAQKNPTAFYLCASSGPLAGGNEQFFGPGTRLTVL.

This clonotype has ten or more counts. The chain carries TRBV6-5 and TRBJ2-3; no reliable D call. Trimming stripped 6 bases from V and 2 bases from J, with 9 bases between. This CDR3 has 13 amino acids. Germline V gives CDR1 MNHEY, CDR2 SVGAGI. The CDR3, as DNA: TGTGCCAGCAGACTCCCTTTCACAGATACGCAGTATTTT. Protein: CASRLPFTDTQYF.

This clonotype was recorded at least ten times. The rearrangement uses TRBV6-1 and TRBJ2-1; 7 positions match TRBD2. CDR1 and CDR2 (germline): MNHNS, SASEGT. CDR3 size: 15 residues. V was clipped by 7 bases and J by 4 bases; unmatched bases: 10. CDR3 nucleotides: TGTGCCAGCACGAGAGCGGGATCTTGGTACAATGAGCAGTTCTTC. This translates into CASTRAGSWYNEQFF.

Only one count was recorded for this clonotype. This chain uses TRBV6-1 with TRBJ2-3, with D perhaps TRBD2 (6 bases). The J call is doubtful: the DNA matches TRBJ2-1 better. The CDR3 is 15 residues long. Germline values: CDR1 MNHNS, CDR2 SASEGT. The CDR3 DNA reads TGTGCCAGCAGTGAAGCGGGCGGGAACCCCTACGAGCAGTTCTTC. Protein product: CASSEAGGNPYEQFF.

This clonotype is deemed medium-sized. The chain has TRBV6-1 and TRBJ2-7, with a possible D match to TRBD1 (5 bases). Germline V lookup: CDR1 MNHNS, CDR2 SASEGT. The germline V and J ends were trimmed by 6 bases and 2 bases, with 14 bases remaining between them. The CDR3 is 14 amino acids. The CDR3 DNA sequence: TGTGCCAGCAGCGTCCCGACAGATACCTACGAGCAGTACTTC. Protein product: CASSVPTDTYEQYF.

Comments on this clonotype: One junction end disagrees with the germline gene, perhaps due to a read error. The chain combines TRBV5-1 with TRBJ2-2, with TRBD2 matching over 8 bases. The J call may be wrong; the DNA end is better matched by TRBJ2-3. This CDR3 contains 16 residues. Germline V lookup: CDR1 SGHRS, CDR2 YFSETQ. This CDR3 reads CASSATSGVSTDAQYF. In DNA form, the CDR3 reads TGCGCCAGCAGCGCCACTAGCGGTGTGAGCACAGATGCGCAGTATTTT.

J is TRBJ2-2 and V is TRBV4-2, with 13 nucleotides matching TRBD2. Losses at the gene ends were 0 bases for V and 6 bases for J; bases not matched to a gene: 13. CDR1 and CDR2 (germline): LGHNA, YNFKEQ. This CDR3 has 20 amino acids. The CDR3 is CASSQDPGGGLAGVSGELFF. The CDR3 DNA sequence: TGTGCCAGCAGCCAAGATCCAGGCGGAGGACTAGCGGGAGTCTCCGGGGAGCTGTTTTTT.

This clonotype was seen more than once but under ten times. The chain couples TRBV27 to TRBJ2-1; 10 positions agree with TRBD2. The end of the DNA aligns better with TRBJ2-7, so the J call may be wrong. Germline CDR1 and CDR2: MNHEY and SMNVEV (reference sequence). This CDR3 has 14 residues. Here the CDR3 reads CASSLGSGGHEQYF. In nucleotides, the CDR3 is TGTGCCAGCAGTTTAGGTAGCGGGGGGCACGAGCAGTACTTC.

This sequence joins TRBV6-5 and TRBJ2-3; D not resolved. The CDR3 has 13 amino acids. Germline lookup yields CDR1 MNHEY and CDR2 SVGAGI. Trimming took 0 bases from V and 5 from J, leaving 6 bases between them. The CDR3 sequence is CASSYSELDTQYF. CDR3 coding DNA: TGTGCCAGCAGTTACTCCGAGCTAGATACGCAGTATTTT.

This chain connects TRBV10-1 to TRBJ2-5; D possibly corresponds to TRBD2 (7 bases). The germline V and J ends were trimmed by 6 bases and 3 bases, with 20 bases remaining between them. This CDR3 comprises 16 residues. Germline CDR1 is WNHNN and CDR2 is SYGVQD (reference sequence). In DNA, the CDR3 is TGCGCCAGCAGGGGGAAGGGGGAGGGTACCAAAGAGACCCAGTACTTC. Amino acid sequence: CASRGKGEGTKETQYF.

The sample holds a few counts of this clonotype. The chain carries TRBV5-6 and TRBJ2-2, with D possibly being TRBD1 (5 bases). The germline CDR1 and CDR2 sequences are SGHDT and YYEEEE. V shed 2 bases and J shed 2 bases, with 10 bases lying between them. The CDR3 consists of 15 residues. The CDR3 DNA reads TGTGCCAGCAGCTTATTGGGGCACAACACCGGGGAGCTGTTTTTT. Translated, it gives CASSLLGHNTGELFF.